This T cell receptor (beta chain) was identified during a study of T cell changes during pregnancy in multiple sclerosis. Trimming pared 5 bases from V and 3 bases from J, leaving 17 bases between. CDR3 length equals 15 residues. Germline values: CDR1 LNHDA, CDR2 SQIVND (reference sequence). This clone counts as medium-sized. TCRdb keeps only in-frame clones here, not all; method: immunoSEQ multiplex PCR. Among 46,000 or so clones listed, 90% were seen once. The sequence came from a female donor in good health, enrolled as a control in a pregnancy study. Specimen: peripheral blood, collected in the second trimester of pregnancy. The V gene is TRBV19, the J gene TRBJ2-7; possible D gene TRBD2, 6 bases. CDR3 residues: CASSPRGSGNYEQYF. The CDR3 bases are TGTGCCAGTAGTCCCCGGGGTAGCGGAAACTACGAGCAGTACTTC.